This T cell receptor beta chain was retrieved from a study of shared clonotypes between healthy human individuals. This clone has just a few counts. TCRdb's copy holds only in-frame clones and misses some; the assay was immunoSEQ multiplex PCR. The table shows 2 million to 2.5 million clones, with more than 90% occurring only once. Germline loops: CDR1 MNHNS, CDR2 SASEGT. Trimming cost V 0 bases and J 5 bases, with 4 bases left between them. This CDR3 spans 13 amino acids. The chain carries TRBV6-1 and TRBJ2-2; D is unclear. Sequenced input: naive CD4+ T cells sorted from blood. Sample subset: CD45RA+ positively selected. This sequence was found in a man between 18 and 35 years old in good health. CDR3 sequence reads: CASSEASTGELFF. The CDR3 nucleotides are TGTGCCAGCAGTGAAGCGTCGACCGGGGAGCTGTTTTTT.